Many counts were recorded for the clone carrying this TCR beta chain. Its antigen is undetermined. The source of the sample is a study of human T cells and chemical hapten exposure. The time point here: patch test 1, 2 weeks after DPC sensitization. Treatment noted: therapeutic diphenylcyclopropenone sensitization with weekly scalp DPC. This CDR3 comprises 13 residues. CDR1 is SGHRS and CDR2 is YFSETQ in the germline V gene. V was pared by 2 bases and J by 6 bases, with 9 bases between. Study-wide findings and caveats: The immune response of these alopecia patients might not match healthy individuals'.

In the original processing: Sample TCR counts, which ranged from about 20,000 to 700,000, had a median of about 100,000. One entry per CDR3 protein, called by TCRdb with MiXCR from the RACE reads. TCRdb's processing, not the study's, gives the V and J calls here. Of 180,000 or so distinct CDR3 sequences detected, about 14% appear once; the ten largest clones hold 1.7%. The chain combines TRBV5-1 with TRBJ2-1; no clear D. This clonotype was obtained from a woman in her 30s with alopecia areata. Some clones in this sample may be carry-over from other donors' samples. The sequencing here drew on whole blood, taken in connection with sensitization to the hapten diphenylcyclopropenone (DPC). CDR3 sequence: CASSLTYGNEQFF. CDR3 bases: TGCGCCAGCAGCTTAACCTATGGCAATGAGCAGTTCTTC.